A selection of T cell receptor beta chains follows, all from one sample in a study of T cells expressing NK-cell markers. TCRdb reprocessed the 5' RACE reads and keeps a single row for each CDR3 protein, giving no DNA. The table lists a few hundred thousand distinct CDR3 sequences. Material: blood T cells: a sorted CD56 or NKG2C T cell subset, CD4+ or CD8+ T cells, or bulk PBMC T cells (not recorded which). Receptors were obtained from a man aged 18-70 years in good health. Each CDR3 is given with its conserved first and last residue. The order of the fields is J gene, V gene, CDR3 protein.

J: TRBJ2-1; V: TRBV20-1; CDR3: CSARPRGVREQFF
J: TRBJ2-7; V: TRBV10-3; CDR3: CAISGERGYYEQYF
J: TRBJ2-5; V: TRBV7-2; CDR3: CASSPNSGGIQETQYF
J: TRBJ1-5; V: TRBV28; CDR3: CASSTIETGHNQPQHF
J: TRBJ2-2; V: TRBV11-2; CDR3: CASSLGSRGGSTGELFF
J: TRBJ2-1; V: TRBV12-3/TRBV12-4; CDR3: CASRKGLAGGPYNEQFF
J: TRBJ2-3; V: TRBV7-2; CDR3: CASRDSGGAIDTQYF
J: TRBJ2-6; V: TRBV6-1; CDR3: CASGTGKSGANVLTF
J: TRBJ1-2; V: TRBV12-3/TRBV12-4; CDR3: CASSLYRVNYGYTF
J: TRBJ1-4; V: TRBV29-1; CDR3: CSVGRRGGNEKLFF
J: TRBJ2-7; V: TRBV6-5; CDR3: CASSFQGLAIDEQYF
J: TRBJ1-5; V: TRBV24-1; CDR3: CATPTATGNGNQPQHF
J: TRBJ2-7; V: TRBV5-1; CDR3: CASSFGQVSYEQYF
J: TRBJ2-1; V: TRBV6-5; CDR3: CASSSAGGWDEQFF
J: TRBJ2-2; V: TRBV7-2; CDR3: CASSLGGQETGELFF
J: TRBJ2-1; V: TRBV24-1; CDR3: CATPSPLGQGDEQFF
J: TRBJ2-7; V: TRBV7-2; CDR3: CASSLNVMRTSGYEQYF
J: TRBJ2-7; V: TRBV7-2; CDR3: CASSLASGAGGWSYEQYF
J: TRBJ1-3; V: TRBV3-1; CDR3: CASSLRTSISGNTIYF
J: TRBJ2-4; V: TRBV14; CDR3: CASSQDRGRGLAKNIQYF
J: TRBJ2-1; V: TRBV5-1; CDR3: CASSFKGAGAVVRVFEQFF
J: TRBJ2-5; V: TRBV27; CDR3: CASSSNTIRGLPPRTQYF
J: TRBJ2-6; V: TRBV12-3/TRBV12-4; CDR3: CAIQGWGSGGANVLTF
J: TRBJ2-2; V: TRBV9; CDR3: CASSTRLGQASNTGELFF
J: TRBJ1-6; V: TRBV28; CDR3: CASNPPQGINSPLHF
J: TRBJ2-1; V: TRBV6-1; CDR3: CASSNAGTSGGGEQFF
J: TRBJ2-5; V: TRBV7-8; CDR3: CASSLGYRTQETQYF
J: TRBJ1-5; V: TRBV18; CDR3: CASSPGVGGQPQHF
J: TRBJ2-1; V: TRBV12-3/TRBV12-4; CDR3: CASSFNRGGGNNEQFF
J: TRBJ2-5; V: TRBV20-1; CDR3: CSARGGREDQETQYF
J: TRBJ1-1; V: TRBV12-3/TRBV12-4; CDR3: CASSPQIRTEKTEAFF
J: TRBJ2-5; V: TRBV4-1; CDR3: CASSPGLRGGRETQYF
J: TRBJ2-5; V: TRBV7-8; CDR3: CASSLLLAGGIETQYF
J: TRBJ2-1; V: TRBV6-5; CDR3: CASITQGAIPNNEQFF
J: TRBJ2-3; V: TRBV6-1; CDR3: CASMVLTGNTQYF
J: TRBJ2-5; V: TRBV6-5; CDR3: CASSYILGETQYF
J: TRBJ2-3; V: TRBV29-1; CDR3: CSVAVGVWSDTQYF
J: TRBJ1-2; V: TRBV5-1; CDR3: CASSGTGQEISGYTF
J: TRBJ2-3; V: TRBV7-6; CDR3: CASSLAALAGTTDTQYF
J: TRBJ2-1; V: TRBV6-5; CDR3: CASSLWRNSSYNEQFF
J: TRBJ2-3; V: TRBV6-6; CDR3: CATSPTGVTQYF
J: TRBJ1-2; V: TRBV10-3; CDR3: CAISPGGGYTF
J: TRBJ2-1; V: TRBV7-9; CDR3: CASRQTSGTSFEDEQFF
J: TRBJ2-7; V: TRBV12-3/TRBV12-4; CDR3: CASSSRLQQGAPSQQYF